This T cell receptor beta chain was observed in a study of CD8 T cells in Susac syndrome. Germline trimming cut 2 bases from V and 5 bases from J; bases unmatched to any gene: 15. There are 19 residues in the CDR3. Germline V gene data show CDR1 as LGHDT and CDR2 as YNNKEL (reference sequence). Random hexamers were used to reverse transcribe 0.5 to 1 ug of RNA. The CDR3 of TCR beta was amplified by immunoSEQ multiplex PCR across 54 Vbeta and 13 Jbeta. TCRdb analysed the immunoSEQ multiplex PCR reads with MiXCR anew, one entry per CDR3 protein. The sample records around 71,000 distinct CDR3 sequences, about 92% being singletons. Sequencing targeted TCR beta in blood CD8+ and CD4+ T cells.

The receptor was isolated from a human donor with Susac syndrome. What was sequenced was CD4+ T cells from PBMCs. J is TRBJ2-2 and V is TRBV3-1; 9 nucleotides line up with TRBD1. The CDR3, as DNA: TGTGCCAGCAGCCAATACATTCACCTCGGACAGGGGCGGACCGGGGAGCTGTTTTTT. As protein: CASSQYIHLGQGRTGELFF.